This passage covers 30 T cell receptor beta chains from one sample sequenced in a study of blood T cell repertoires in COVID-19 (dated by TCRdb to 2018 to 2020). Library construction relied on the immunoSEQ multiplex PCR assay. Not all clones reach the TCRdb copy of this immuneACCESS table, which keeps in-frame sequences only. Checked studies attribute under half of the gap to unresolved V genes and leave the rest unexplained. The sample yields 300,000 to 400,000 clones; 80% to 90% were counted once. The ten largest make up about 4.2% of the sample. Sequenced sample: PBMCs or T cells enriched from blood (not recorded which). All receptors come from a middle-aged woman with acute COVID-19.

The CDR3 region has the DNA TGTGCCATCAGTCCCCGAAGACAGGAGCAGTACTTC. As protein: CAISPRRQEQYF. J is TRBJ2-7 and V is TRBV10-3; possible D gene TRBD1, 5 bases. Trimming took off 5 bases at V and 7 bases at J, with 12 bases between the two ends. This CDR3 contains 12 residues. Looked up from germline, CDR1 is ENHRY and CDR2 is SYGVKD.

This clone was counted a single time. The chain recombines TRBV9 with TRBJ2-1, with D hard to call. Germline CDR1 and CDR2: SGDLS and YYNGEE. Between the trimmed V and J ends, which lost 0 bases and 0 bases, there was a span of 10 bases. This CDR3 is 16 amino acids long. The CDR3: CASSVAFRSSYNEQFF. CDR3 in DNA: TGTGCCAGCAGCGTAGCTTTCCGGAGCTCCTACAATGAGCAGTTCTTC.

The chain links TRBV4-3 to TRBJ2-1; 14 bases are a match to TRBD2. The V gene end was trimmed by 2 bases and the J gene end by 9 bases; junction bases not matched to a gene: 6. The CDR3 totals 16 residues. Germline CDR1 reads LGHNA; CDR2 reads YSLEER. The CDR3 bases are TGCGCCAGCAGCCAAAGGGGACTAGCGGGAGACGGTGAGCAGTTCTTC. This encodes CASSQRGLAGDGEQFF.

CDR3 sequence: CASSEGDRDNSPLHF. The CDR3 region has the DNA TGTGCCAGCAGTGAAGGGGACAGAGATAATTCACCCCTCCACTTT. This chain uses TRBV25-1 with TRBJ1-6, with 7 positions matching TRBD1. Germline V gives CDR1 MGHDK, CDR2 SYGVNS. With V trimmed by 2 bases and J by 5 bases, 3 bases remained unmatched. The CDR3 contains 15 residues.

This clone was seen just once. Here the CDR3 DNA reads TGTGCCAGCAGTTATACGGGAGTAAAAGATACGCAGTATTTT. Translation gives CASSYTGVKDTQYF. The V and J genes are TRBV6-5 and TRBJ2-3; TRBD2 might be the D (6 bases). V was pared by 3 bases and J by 5 bases, with 12 bases between. The CDR3 length is 14 residues. Germline assignment: CDR1 MNHEY and CDR2 SVGAGI.

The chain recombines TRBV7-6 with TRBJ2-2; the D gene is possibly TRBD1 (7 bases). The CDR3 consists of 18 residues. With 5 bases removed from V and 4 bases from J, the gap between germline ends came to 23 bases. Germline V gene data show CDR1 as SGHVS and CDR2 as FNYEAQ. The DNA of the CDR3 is TGTGCCAGCAGCACATATAGGGCGGGACAGCAGATCACCGGGGAGCTGTTTTTT. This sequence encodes CASSTYRAGQQITGELFF. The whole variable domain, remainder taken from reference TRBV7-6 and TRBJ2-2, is GAGVSQSPRYKVTKRGQDVALRCDPISGHVSLYWYRQALGQGPEFLTYFNYEAQQDKSGLPNDRFSAERPEGSISTLTIQRTEQRDSAMYRCASSTYRAGQQITGELFFGEGSRLTVL.

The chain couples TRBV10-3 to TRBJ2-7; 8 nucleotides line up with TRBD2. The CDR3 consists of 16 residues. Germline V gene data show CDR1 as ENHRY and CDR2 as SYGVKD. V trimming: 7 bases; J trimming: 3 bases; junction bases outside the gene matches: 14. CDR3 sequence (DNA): TGTGCCATCACGGGAGGTGGTAGCGGGATAATCTACGAGCAGTACTTC. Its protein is CAITGGGSGIIYEQYF.

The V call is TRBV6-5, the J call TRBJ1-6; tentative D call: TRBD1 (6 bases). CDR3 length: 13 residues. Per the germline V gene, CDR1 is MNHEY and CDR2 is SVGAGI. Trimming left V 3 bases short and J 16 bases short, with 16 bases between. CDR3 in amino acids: CASSYGLGGGLHF. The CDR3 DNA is TGTGCCAGCAGTTATGGCCTGGGAGGGGGTCTCCACTTT.

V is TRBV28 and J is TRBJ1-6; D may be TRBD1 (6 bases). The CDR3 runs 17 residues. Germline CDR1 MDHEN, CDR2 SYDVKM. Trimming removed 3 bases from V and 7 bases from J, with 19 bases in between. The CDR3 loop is CASSFNGGARTNSPLHF. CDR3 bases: TGTGCCAGCAGTTTCAACGGGGGGGCCAGGACGAATTCACCCCTCCACTTT.

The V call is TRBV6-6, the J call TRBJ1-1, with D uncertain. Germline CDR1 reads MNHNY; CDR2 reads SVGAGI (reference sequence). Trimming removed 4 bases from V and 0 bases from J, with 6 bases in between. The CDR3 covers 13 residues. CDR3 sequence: CASSSEMNTEAFF. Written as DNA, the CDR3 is TGTGCCAGCAGTTCCGAGATGAACACTGAAGCTTTCTTT.

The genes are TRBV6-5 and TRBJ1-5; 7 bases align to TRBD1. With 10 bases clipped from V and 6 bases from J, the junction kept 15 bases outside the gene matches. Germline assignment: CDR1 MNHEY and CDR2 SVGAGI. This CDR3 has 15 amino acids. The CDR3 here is CATAPSVTGPQPQHF. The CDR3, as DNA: TGTGCCACCGCCCCCTCCGTGACAGGGCCTCAGCCCCAGCATTTT.

The CDR3 DNA sequence: TGTGCCAGCAGCTGGGGCCCGAGCACTGAAGCTTTCTTT. It codes for CASSWGPSTEAFF. The chain recombines TRBV5-6 with TRBJ1-1; a possible D gene is TRBD1 (5 bases). V was shortened by 3 bases and J by 4 bases, with 10 bases between the two germline ends. Germline V gene data show CDR1 as SGHDT and CDR2 as YYEEEE. CDR3 length: 13 amino acids.

The CDR3 loop reads CASGWRGIDTQYF. CDR3 nucleotides: TGTGCCAGCGGCTGGAGGGGTATAGATACGCAGTATTTT. The chain recombines TRBV3-1 (or the pseudogene TRBV3-2) with TRBJ2-3; D perhaps matches TRBD2 (6 bases). This CDR3 is 13 amino acids long. The germline V gene has CDR1 LGHDT and CDR2 YNNKEL (reference sequence). The ends were cut back, 8 bases at V and 5 bases at J, with 14 bases in the middle.

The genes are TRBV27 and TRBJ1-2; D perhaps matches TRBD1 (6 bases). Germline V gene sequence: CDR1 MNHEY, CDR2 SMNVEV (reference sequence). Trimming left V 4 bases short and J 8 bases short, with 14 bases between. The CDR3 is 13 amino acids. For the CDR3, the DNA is TGTGCCAGCAGTTATATCAGGGGACACGGCTACACCTTC. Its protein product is CASSYIRGHGYTF.

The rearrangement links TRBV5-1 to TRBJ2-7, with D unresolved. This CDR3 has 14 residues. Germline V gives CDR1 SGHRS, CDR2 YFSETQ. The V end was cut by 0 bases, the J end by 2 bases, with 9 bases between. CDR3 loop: CASSLVQDPYEQYF. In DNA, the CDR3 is TGCGCCAGCAGCTTGGTGCAGGATCCCTACGAGCAGTACTTC. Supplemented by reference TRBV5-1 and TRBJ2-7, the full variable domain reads KAGVTQTPRYLIKTRGQQVTLSCSPISGHRSVSWYQQTPGQGLQFLFEYFSETQRNKGNFPGRFSGRQFSNSRSEMNVSTLELGDSALYLCASSLVQDPYEQYFGPGTRLTVT.

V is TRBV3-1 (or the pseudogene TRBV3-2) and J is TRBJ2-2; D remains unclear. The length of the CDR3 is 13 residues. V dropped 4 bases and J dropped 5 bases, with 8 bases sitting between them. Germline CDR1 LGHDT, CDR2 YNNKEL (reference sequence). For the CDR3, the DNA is TGTGCCAGCAGCCTGAAGACTACCGGGGAGCTGTTTTTT. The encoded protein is CASSLKTTGELFF.

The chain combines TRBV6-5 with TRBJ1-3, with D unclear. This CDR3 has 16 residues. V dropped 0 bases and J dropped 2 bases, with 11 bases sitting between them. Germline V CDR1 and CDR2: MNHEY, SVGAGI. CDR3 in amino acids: CASSYSGAGAGNTIYF. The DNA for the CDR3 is TGTGCCAGCAGTTACTCAGGAGCCGGGGCTGGAAACACCATATATTTT.

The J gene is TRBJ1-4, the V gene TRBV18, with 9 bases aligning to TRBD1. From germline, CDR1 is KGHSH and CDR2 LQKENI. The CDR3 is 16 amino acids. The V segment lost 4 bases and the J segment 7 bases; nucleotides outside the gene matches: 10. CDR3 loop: CASSQIAGTGREKLFF. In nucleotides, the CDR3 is TGTGCCAGCTCACAAATCGCCGGGACAGGGCGTGAAAAACTGTTTTTT.

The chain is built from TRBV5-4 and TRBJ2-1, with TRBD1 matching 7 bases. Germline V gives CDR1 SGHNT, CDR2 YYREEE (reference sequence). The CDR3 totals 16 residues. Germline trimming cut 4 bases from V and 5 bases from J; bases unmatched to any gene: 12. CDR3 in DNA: TGTGCCAGCAGCCAGGGACAGACAATGGGTAACAATGAGCAGTTCTTC. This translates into CASSQGQTMGNNEQFF.

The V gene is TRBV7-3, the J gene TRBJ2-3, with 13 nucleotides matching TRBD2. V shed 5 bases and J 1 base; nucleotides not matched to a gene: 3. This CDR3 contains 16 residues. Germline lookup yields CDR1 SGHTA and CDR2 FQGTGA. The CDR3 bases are TGTGCCAGCAGCGTAGGACTAGCGGGGGGCACAGATACGCAGTATTTT. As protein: CASSVGLAGGTDTQYF.

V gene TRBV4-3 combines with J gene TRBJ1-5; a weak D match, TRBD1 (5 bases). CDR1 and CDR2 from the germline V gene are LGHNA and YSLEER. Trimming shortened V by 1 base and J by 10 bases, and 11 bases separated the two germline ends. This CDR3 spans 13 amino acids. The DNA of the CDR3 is TGCGCCAGCAGCCAAGGCCGAAGGGGACCCCAGCATTTT. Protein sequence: CASSQGRRGPQHF.

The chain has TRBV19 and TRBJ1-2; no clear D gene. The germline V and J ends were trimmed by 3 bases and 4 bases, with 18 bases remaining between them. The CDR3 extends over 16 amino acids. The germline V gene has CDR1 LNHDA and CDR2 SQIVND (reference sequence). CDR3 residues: CASSIELTPVRYGYTF. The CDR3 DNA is TGTGCCAGTAGTATCGAGTTGACACCAGTGCGCTATGGCTACACCTTC.

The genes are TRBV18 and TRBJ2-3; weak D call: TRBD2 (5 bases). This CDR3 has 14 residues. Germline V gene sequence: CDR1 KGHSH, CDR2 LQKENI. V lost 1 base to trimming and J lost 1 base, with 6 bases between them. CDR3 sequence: CASSPQEGTDTQYF. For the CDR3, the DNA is TGTGCCAGCTCACCACAGGAGGGCACAGATACGCAGTATTTT.

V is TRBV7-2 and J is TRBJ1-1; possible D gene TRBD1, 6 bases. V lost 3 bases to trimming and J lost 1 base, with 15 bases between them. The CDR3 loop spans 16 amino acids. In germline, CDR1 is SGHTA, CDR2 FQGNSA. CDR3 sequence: CASSFFPTGSNTEAFF. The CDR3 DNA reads TGTGCCAGCAGCTTTTTCCCGACAGGCTCGAACACTGAAGCTTTCTTT. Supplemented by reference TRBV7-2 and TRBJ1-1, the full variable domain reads GAGVSQSPSNKVTEKGKDVELRCDPISGHTALYWYRQSLGQGLEFLIYFQGNSAPDKSGLPSDRFSAERTGGSVSTLTIQRTQQEDSAVYLCASSFFPTGSNTEAFFGQGTRLTVV.

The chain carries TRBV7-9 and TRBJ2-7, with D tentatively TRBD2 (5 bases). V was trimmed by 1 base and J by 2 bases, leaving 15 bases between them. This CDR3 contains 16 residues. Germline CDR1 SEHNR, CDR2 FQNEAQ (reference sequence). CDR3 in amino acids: CASSLDASGRAYEQYF. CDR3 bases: TGTGCCAGCAGCTTAGACGCGAGCGGAAGAGCCTACGAGCAGTACTTC.

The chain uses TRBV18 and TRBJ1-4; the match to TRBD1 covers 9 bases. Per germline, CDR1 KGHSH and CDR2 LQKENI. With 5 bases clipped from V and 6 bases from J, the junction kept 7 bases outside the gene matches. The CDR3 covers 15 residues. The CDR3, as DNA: TGTGCCAGCTCATCTACAGGGGGCGCGGATGAAAAACTGTTTTTT. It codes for CASSSTGGADEKLFF.

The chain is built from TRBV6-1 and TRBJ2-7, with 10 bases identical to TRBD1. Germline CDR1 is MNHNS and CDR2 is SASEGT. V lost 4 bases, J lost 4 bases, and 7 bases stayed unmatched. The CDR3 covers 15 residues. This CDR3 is CASSGPGQGRYEQYF. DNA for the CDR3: TGTGCCAGCAGTGGACCGGGACAGGGGAGGTACGAGCAGTACTTC.

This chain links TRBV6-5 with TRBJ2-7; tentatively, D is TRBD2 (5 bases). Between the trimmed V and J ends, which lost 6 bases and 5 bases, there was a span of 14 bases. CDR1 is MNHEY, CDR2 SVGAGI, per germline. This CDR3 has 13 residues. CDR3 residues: CASRQTSSNEQYF. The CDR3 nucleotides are TGTGCCAGCAGACAAACTAGTTCCAACGAGCAGTACTTC.

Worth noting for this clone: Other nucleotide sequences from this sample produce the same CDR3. The CDR3 reads CASSLAGGADTQYF. DNA of the CDR3: TGCGCCAGCAGCTTAGCAGGGGGCGCAGATACGCAGTATTTT. This chain joins TRBV5-1 and TRBJ2-3; 8 bases agree with TRBD1. The CDR3 length is 14 residues. Trimming removed 2 bases from V and 4 bases from J; junction bases left unmatched: 3. Germline V gives CDR1 SGHRS, CDR2 YFSETQ.

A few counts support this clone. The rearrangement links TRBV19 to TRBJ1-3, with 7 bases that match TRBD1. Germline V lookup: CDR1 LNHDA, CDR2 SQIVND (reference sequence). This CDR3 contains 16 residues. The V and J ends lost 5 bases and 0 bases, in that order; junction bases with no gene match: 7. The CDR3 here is CASSSGQAHSGNTIYF. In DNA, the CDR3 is TGTGCCAGTAGTTCTGGACAGGCGCACTCTGGAAACACCATATATTTT.